This is a list of T cell receptor beta chains from one sample in a study of T cells in Graves' hyperthyroidism and ophthalmopathy. Via MiXCR, TCRdb re-called the multiplex PCR reads, giving one row per CDR3 protein. The sample includes hundreds of thousands of distinct CDR3 sequences, 14% of them seen just once. The source material was blood. These receptors all come from a woman aged 18-29 years with Graves' hyperthyroidism. Each CDR3 is given with its conserved first and last residue. A D gene is named only where the DNA matches it firmly. Size values are once, few and many counts, or a class for expanded clones, and some rows have none.

>TRBJ2-6|TRBV29-1|TRBD1|few|15
TGCAGCGTCCATACAGGGGACTCTGGGGCCAACGTCCTGACTTTC
CSVHTGDSGANVLTF
>TRBJ2-1|TRBV28|TRBD1|.|15
TGTGCCAGCAGTCCCCGGGACAGGGCTCACAATGAGCAGTTCTTC
CASSPRDRAHNEQFF
>TRBJ2-7|TRBV20-1|TRBD1|few|14
TGCAGTGCTACGGCACAGGGGTTTAGCGACGAGCAGTACTTC
CSATAQGFSDEQYF
>TRBJ1-1|TRBV6-6|.|.|12
TGTGCCAGCAGTTACCAGAACACTGAAGCTTTCTTT
CASSYQNTEAFF
>TRBJ2-7|TRBV7-2|.|many|14
TGTGCCAGCAGCTTGTTCCAGGGCACGGGCGAGCAGTACTTC
CASSLFQGTGEQYF
>TRBJ1-3|TRBV4-3|.|few|17
TGCGCCAGCAGCCAGACGTACAGGGCGAGCTCTGGAAACACCATATATTTT
CASSQTYRASSGNTIYF
>TRBJ1-4|TRBV12-3/TRBV12-4|.|.|18
TGTGCCAGCAGCTCTCTATCCCCCTTTAGCAAGGCTAATGAAAAACTGGTTTTT
CASSSLSPFSKANEKLVF
>TRBJ2-3|TRBV5-1|.|many|14
TGCGCCAGCAGCGGGGGACGGCGCACAGATACGCAGTATTTT
CASSGGRRTDTQYF
>TRBJ2-2|TRBV12-3/TRBV12-4|.|many|17
TGTGCCAGCAGCTTTGGGCCCCCGGGACACTTGCTCGGGGAGCTGTTTTTT
CASSFGPPGHLLGELFF
>TRBJ1-2|TRBV19|.|.|13
TGTGCCAGTAGTATAGACGAGGACTATGGCTACACCTTC
CASSIDEDYGYTF
>TRBJ2-5|TRBV6-2/TRBV6-3|.|.|15
TGTGCCAGCAGGGAAATCACTAGCTACCAAGAGACCCAGTACTTC
CASREITSYQETQYF
>TRBJ1-2|TRBV2|.|many|13
TGTGCCAGCAGTGACCTGGAAGATTATGGCTACACCTTC
CASSDLEDYGYTF
>TRBJ2-5|TRBV24-1|.|.|14
TGTGCCACCAGTAAGCCCGGGAAAGAAGAGACCCAGTACTTC
CATSKPGKEETQYF
>TRBJ2-7|TRBV7-2|TRBD1|.|13
TGTGCCGGCAGGGACAGGGACCCCTACGAGCAGTACTTT
CAGRDRDPYEQYF
>TRBJ1-1|TRBV28|.|.|14
TGTGCCAGCAGATCCGAGGGGGGGACCACTGAAGCTTTCTTT
CASRSEGGTTEAFF
>TRBJ2-4|TRBV6-5|.|.|18
TGTGCCAGCAGTTACTCGACTCGGGGCACAGTAGCCAAAAACATTCAGTACTTC
CASSYSTRGTVAKNIQYF
>TRBJ1-4|TRBV15|.|many|14
TGTGCCACCAGCAGTTGGCCAAGTGATGAAAAACTGTTTTTT
CATSSWPSDEKLFF
>TRBJ2-1|TRBV9|TRBD2|.|18
TGTGCCAGCAGCGCCGGGACTAGCGGGAGCTATTCGACGGATGAGCAGTTCTTC
CASSAGTSGSYSTDEQFF
>TRBJ2-7|TRBV2|.|many|12
TGTGCCAGCAGTATACGAACCCACGAGCAGTACTTC
CASSIRTHEQYF
>TRBJ2-2|TRBV5-4|.|.|15
TGTGCCAGCAGCTTTCGGGGTGGCAACACCGGGGAGCTGTTTTTT
CASSFRGGNTGELFF
>TRBJ1-2|TRBV18|.|many|13
TGTGCCAGCTCACCGGTCGACAACTATGGCTACACCTTC
CASSPVDNYGYTF
>TRBJ1-4|TRBV2|.|many|13
TGTGCCAGCACTAGGGACTTAAATGAAAAACTGTTTTTT
CASTRDLNEKLFF
>TRBJ2-1|TRBV3-1|.|many|15
TGTGCCAGCAGCCAAGCCGGGATCGTCTACAATGAGCAGTTCTTC
CASSQAGIVYNEQFF
>TRBJ2-3|TRBV12-3/TRBV12-4|TRBD2|few|15
TGTGCCAGCAGCACTAGCGGGGGGGGGACAGATACGCAGTATTTT
CASSTSGGGTDTQYF
>TRBJ2-1|TRBV19|.|few|14
TGTGCCAGTAGTATAGATGTGGATTACAATGAGCAGTTCTTC
CASSIDVDYNEQFF
>TRBJ1-1|TRBV7-2|.|.|16
TGTGCCAGCAGCTTAAGCGGGACGCTAAAGAACACTGAAGCTTTCTTT
CASSLSGTLKNTEAFF
>TRBJ1-2|TRBV13|TRBD1|many|13
TGTGCCAGCAGCGCTCAGGGGGCGTCTGGCTACACCTTC
CASSAQGASGYTF
>TRBJ2-3|TRBV20-1|.|many|14
TGCAGTGCTAGGGGCGGTGCTAGCACAGATACGCAGTATTTT
CSARGGASTDTQYF
>TRBJ2-7|TRBV12-3/TRBV12-4|.|.|14
TGTACCAGCTCCCCGGGGAGGGGGGACTACGAGCAGTACTTC
CTSSPGRGDYEQYF
>TRBJ1-1|TRBV12-3/TRBV12-4|.|many|12
TGTGCCACCTGGGTTACAGGGACTGAAGCTTTCTTT
CATWVTGTEAFF
>TRBJ1-1|TRBV18|.|.|15
TGTGCCAGCGGACCCGGGACCGCCATGATCACTGAAGCTTTCTTT
CASGPGTAMITEAFF
>TRBJ2-3|TRBV6-1|TRBD2|many|14
TGTGCCAGCAAGGCGGGAGTCTTGACAGATACGCAGTATTTT
CASKAGVLTDTQYF
>TRBJ2-7|TRBV2|.|many|12
TGTGCCAGCAGGGACGGTATCAACGAGCAGTACTTC
CASRDGINEQYF
>TRBJ2-7|TRBV29-1|.|many|14
TGCAGCGTTGCTTCAGGCCCTAGATCCTACGAGCAGTACTTC
CSVASGPRSYEQYF
>TRBJ2-3|TRBV5-1|.|many|14
TGCGCCAGCAGCCTGAGCGACGAGGGAGATACGCAGTATTTT
CASSLSDEGDTQYF
>TRBJ2-7|TRBV10-1|TRBD2|few|17
TGCGCCAGCAGTGAGGCCACGGGACTAGCGGACACCTACGAGCAGTACTTC
CASSEATGLADTYEQYF
>TRBJ2-5|TRBV5-1|TRBD1|few|16
TGCGCCAGCAGCTTGAGGCCCGGGACAGGCCAAGAGACCCAGTACTTC
CASSLRPGTGQETQYF
>TRBJ2-2|TRBV7-9|.|many|14
TGTGCCAGCAGATCAGGGGATTTCACCGGGGAGCTGTTTTTT
CASRSGDFTGELFF
>TRBJ2-5|TRBV2|.|few|13
TGTGCCAGCAGTGACCGACAGGCGGGGACCCAGTACTTC
CASSDRQAGTQYF
>TRBJ1-1|TRBV29-1|.|few|11
TGCAGCGTTGTTCAGGGAATTGGAGCTTTCTTT
CSVVQGIGAFF
>TRBJ2-2|TRBV20-1|.|.|12
TGCAGTGCTCTTCAGGGGATCGGGGAGCTGTTTTTT
CSALQGIGELFF
>TRBJ2-5|TRBV7-9|.|.|14
TGTGCCGGCCGCCACAGGGCCCCGCAAGAGACCCAGTACTTC
CAGRHRAPQETQYF
>TRBJ2-5|TRBV15|.|few|15
TGTGCCACCAGCAGAGATCTCCCGGGCCAAGAGACCCAGTACTTC
CATSRDLPGQETQYF
>TRBJ1-6|TRBV11-2|.|.|15
TGTGCCAGCAGCTTCATCCCACAGGGCTGGTCACCCCTCCACTTT
CASSFIPQGWSPLHF
>TRBJ2-3|TRBV24-1|.|.|13
TGTGCCACCAGTGACCCCGACAGGCTGTCGCAGTATTTT
CATSDPDRLSQYF
>TRBJ2-1|TRBV7-9|TRBD2|many|18
TGTGCCAGCAGCTTAGTGGGTCTAAGCGGGGGTCACTACAATGAGCAGTTCTTC
CASSLVGLSGGHYNEQFF
>TRBJ2-1|TRBV3-1|TRBD2|many|15
TGTGCCAGCAGCCAACCCCGGGGGGTCTACAATGAGCAGTTCTTC
CASSQPRGVYNEQFF
>TRBJ2-1|TRBV29-1|TRBD1|few|15
TGCAGCGTTGAAAGGGGACAGGGGACCTACAATGAGCAGTTCTTC
CSVERGQGTYNEQFF
>TRBJ1-2|TRBV7-9|.|few|16
TGTGCCAGCAGCCCTCCGGACAGCAGGAACATCTATGGCTACACCTTC
CASSPPDSRNIYGYTF
>TRBJ1-6|TRBV6-1|.|.|15
TGTGCCCACCGGGGGGCAGCAAGGAATAATTCACCCCTCCACTTT
CAHRGAARNNSPLHF
>TRBJ1-5|TRBV4-2|TRBD1|.|18
TGTGCCAGCAGCCGAGAACCGGGACAGGGGAAGGGCAATCAGCCCCAGCATTTT
CASSREPGQGKGNQPQHF
>TRBJ1-1|TRBV28|.|many|15
TGTGCCAGCAGTTTTGGCGGGGTATCGAGGACTGAAGCTTTCTTT
CASSFGGVSRTEAFF
>TRBJ2-5|TRBV7-9|.|.|12
TGTGCCAGCAGCTTAGTGACAGAGACCCAGTACTTC
CASSLVTETQYF
>TRBJ2-7|TRBV28|.|.|17
TGTGCCAGCAGCCGACCGGAGGCGGGACATTCCGCCTACGAGCAGTACTTC
CASSRPEAGHSAYEQYF
>TRBJ1-6|TRBV5-1|.|.|16
TGCGCCAGCAAACCAACCGGACGGCCTTATAATTCACTCCTCCACTTT
CASKPTGRPYNSLLHF
>TRBJ2-1|TRBV20-1|.|.|16
TGCAGTGCTAGAGACGGACAACAACCCAACTACAATGAGCAGTTCTTC
CSARDGQQPNYNEQFF
>TRBJ2-2|TRBV7-2|.|few|15
TGTGCCAGCACCCGAACAGGGTCATTCACCGGGGAGCTGTTTTTT
CASTRTGSFTGELFF
>TRBJ2-7|TRBV7-2|TRBD2|many|14
TGTGCCAGCAGTAGACGGGAGGGCCTTGGCGAGCAGTACTTC
CASSRREGLGEQYF
>TRBJ2-7|TRBV12-3/TRBV12-4|.|.|15
TGTGCCAGCAGCCAAAGGTCAGGATCCCCCTACGAGCAGTACTTC
CASSQRSGSPYEQYF
>TRBJ2-1|TRBV20-1|TRBD2|many|15
TGCAGTGCCACTAGGTACGGGAGGGCAGTAAATGAGCAGTTCTTC
CSATRYGRAVNEQFF